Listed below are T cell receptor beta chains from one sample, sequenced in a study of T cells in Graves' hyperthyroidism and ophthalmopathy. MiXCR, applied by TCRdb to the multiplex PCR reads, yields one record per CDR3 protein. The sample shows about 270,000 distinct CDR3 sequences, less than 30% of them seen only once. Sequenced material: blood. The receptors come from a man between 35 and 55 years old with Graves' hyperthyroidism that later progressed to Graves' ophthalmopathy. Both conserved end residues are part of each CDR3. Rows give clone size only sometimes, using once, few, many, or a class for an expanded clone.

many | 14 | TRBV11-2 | CASSLRDREGTQYF
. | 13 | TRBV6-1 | CASSDSPRYEQYF
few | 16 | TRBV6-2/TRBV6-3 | CASRTYGSGPQETQYF
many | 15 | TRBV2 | CASSARDRGNTEAFF
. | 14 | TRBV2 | CASSGAGQNTEAFF
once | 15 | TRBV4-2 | CASYWGGLFDYGYTF
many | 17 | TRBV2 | CASSVEASVKNTGELFF
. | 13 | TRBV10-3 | CAIAQGQGIDYTF
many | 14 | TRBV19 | CASSTPGLQYGYTF
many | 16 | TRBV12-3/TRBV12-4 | CASSSLGTGYNSPLHF
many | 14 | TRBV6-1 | CASSEPTDPYEQYF
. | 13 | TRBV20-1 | CSARKKSSTEAFF
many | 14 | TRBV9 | CASHPLAGGETQYF
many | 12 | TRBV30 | CAWTLGLAEAFF
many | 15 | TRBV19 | CASSISGRDSYEQYF
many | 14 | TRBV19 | CASGKGLGTDTQYF
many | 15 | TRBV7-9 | CASSLEPGARAEAFF
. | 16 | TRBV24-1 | CATSVIGEGNTGELFF
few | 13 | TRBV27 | CASSWKENTEAFF
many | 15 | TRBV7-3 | CASSLSRDRDTEAFF
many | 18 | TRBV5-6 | CASSLTGDPKNYNSPLHF
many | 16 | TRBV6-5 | CASSYRGPPLYTEAFF
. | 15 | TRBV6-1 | CASTLAGGSQETQYF
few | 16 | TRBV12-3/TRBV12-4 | CASCNSFWGNQETQYF
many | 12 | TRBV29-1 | CSVVDNSNIQYF
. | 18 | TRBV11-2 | CASNSWGTMAGGQETQYF
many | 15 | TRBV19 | CASSPRNVWAGELFF
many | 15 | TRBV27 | CASSSTAQGSGELFF
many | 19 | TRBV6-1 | CASSERTSGISFEGYEQYF
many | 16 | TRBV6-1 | CASRDTTGTSEETQYF
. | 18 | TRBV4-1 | CASSQDAIVAARNYGYTF
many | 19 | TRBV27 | CATSCEHPTSGEAEYEQHF
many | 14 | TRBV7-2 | CASSPGGVWATQYF
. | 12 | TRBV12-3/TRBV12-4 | CASSLISATAFF
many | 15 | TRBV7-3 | CASSLTRREKDEQYF
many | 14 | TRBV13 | CASSSRSPKNIQYF
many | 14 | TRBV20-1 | CSARDLLGGETQYF
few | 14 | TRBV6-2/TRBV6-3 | CASSTLGRRTEAFF
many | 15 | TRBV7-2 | CASSLHGHPNTEAFF
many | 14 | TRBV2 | CASSTPTRSDTQYF
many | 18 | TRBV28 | CASLGRDRPTSSSYEQYF
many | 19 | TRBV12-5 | CASGLPGLAGYANTGELFF
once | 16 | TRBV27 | CASSLLYSRKPYEQYF
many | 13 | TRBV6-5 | CASPEFGFYEQYF
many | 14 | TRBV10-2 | CASRETGPNYGYTF
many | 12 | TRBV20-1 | CSAKDASYEQYF
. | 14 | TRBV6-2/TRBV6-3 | CAGGLAGGPDTQYF
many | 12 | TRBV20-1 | CSASSQPPEQYF
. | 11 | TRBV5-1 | CASSTGTGRYF
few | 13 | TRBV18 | CASSPPGETEAFF
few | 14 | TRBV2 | CASSAIGTPGTQYF
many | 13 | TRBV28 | CASSLFSEAEAFF
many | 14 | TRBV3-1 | CASSQEGGEETQYF
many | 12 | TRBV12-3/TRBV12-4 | CASARDSYEQYF
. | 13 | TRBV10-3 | CAISTGGSYEQYF
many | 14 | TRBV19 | CASSIDAGGETQYF
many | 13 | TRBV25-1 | CASSRGADYGYTF
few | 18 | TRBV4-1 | CASSHPGGGRGSSYEQYF
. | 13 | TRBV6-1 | CASRDGGVYGYTF